This T cell receptor (beta chain) was recorded in a study of blood T cell repertoires in COVID-19. Study summary: Sources were T cells, B-cell-depleted T cells, or PBMCs; the material itself was cDNA or gDNA.

How the authors handled the data: By means of reference gene primer amplification, nucleated cell counts were estimated. Profiling relied on immunoSEQ multiplex PCR, and the TCRdb table lists in-frame clones only, not all of them. V, J and clone size are taken as reported in that table, and D and trimming were inferred from the DNA itself. The sample lists approximately 90,000 clones, more than 70% occurring once. The clonotype comes from a human donor with acute or convalescent COVID-19. The donor label of this sample is uncertain. The sample consisted of peripheral blood.

Here the CDR3 reads CASSLRTQGMEGYTF. Written as DNA, the CDR3 is TGTGCCAGCAGCTTACGCACACAGGGAATGGAGGGCTACACCTTC. The rearrangement joins TRBV7-9 to TRBJ1-2; tentative D call: TRBD1 (6 bases). The CDR3 totals 15 residues. Per the germline V gene, CDR1 is SEHNR and CDR2 is FQNEAQ (reference sequence). Trimming took 2 bases from V and 8 from J, leaving 18 bases between them.